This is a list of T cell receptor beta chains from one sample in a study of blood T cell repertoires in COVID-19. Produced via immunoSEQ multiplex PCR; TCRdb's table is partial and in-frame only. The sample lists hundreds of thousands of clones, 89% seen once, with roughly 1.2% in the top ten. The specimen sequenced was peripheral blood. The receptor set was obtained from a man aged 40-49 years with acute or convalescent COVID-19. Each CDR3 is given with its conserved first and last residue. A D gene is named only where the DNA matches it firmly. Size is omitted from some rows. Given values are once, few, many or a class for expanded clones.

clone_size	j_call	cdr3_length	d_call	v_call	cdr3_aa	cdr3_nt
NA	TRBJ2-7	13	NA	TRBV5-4	CASSFKGYYEQYF	TGTGCCAGCAGCTTCAAGGGGTACTACGAGCAGTACTTC
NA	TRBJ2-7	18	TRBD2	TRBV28	CASSLYTETSGFRYEQYF	TGTGCCAGCAGTTTATATACCGAGACTAGCGGCTTCCGATACGAGCAGTACTTC
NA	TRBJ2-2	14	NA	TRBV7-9	CASSLGQQAGELFF	TGTGCCAGCAGCTTAGGACAGCAGGCCGGGGAGCTGTTTTTT
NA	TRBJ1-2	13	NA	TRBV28	CASSSGYPRSYTF	TGTGCCAGCAGTTCCGGGTATCCGAGGAGCTACACCTTC
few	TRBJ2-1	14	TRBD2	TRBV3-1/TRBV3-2	CASSQGLAGNEQFF	TGTGCCAGCAGCCAGGGACTAGCGGGCAATGAGCAGTTCTTC
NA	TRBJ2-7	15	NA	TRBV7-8	CASSLGRQTSYEQYF	TGTGCCAGCAGCTTAGGCCGACAGACCTCCTACGAGCAGTACTTC
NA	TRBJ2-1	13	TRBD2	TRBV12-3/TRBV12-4	CAWGGSSYNEQFF	TGTGCCTGGGGCGGGAGCTCCTACAATGAGCAGTTCTTC
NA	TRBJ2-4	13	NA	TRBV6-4	CASKGQAQNIQYF	TGTGCCAGCAAAGGCCAGGCCCAAAACATTCAGTACTTC
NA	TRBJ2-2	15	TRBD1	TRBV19	CASRPGQYNTGELFF	TGTGCCAGTAGACCGGGACAGTACAACACCGGGGAGCTGTTTTTT
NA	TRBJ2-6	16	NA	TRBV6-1	CASSEQGGPGANVLTF	TGTGCCAGCAGTGAACAGGGGGGTCCCGGGGCCAACGTCCTGACTTTC
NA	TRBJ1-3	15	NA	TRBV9	CASSVGSGSGNTIYF	TGTGCCAGCAGCGTAGGTTCAGGCTCTGGAAACACCATATATTTT
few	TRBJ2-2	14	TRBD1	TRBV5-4	CASSGTANTGELFF	TGTGCCAGCAGCGGGACAGCGAACACCGGGGAGCTGTTTTTT
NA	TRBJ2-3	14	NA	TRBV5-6	CASSLYAGSDTQYF	TGTGCCAGCAGCTTGTACGCGGGGTCAGATACGCAGTATTTT
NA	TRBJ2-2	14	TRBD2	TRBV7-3	CASSLAGNTGELFF	TGTGCCAGCAGCCTAGCGGGGAACACCGGGGAGCTGTTTTTT
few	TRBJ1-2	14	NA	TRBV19	CASSRQGFSYGYTF	TGTGCCAGTAGTCGGCAGGGCTTCAGCTATGGCTACACCTTC
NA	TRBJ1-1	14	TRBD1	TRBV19	CASSIGTANTEAFF	TGTGCCAGTAGTATCGGGACAGCGAACACTGAAGCTTTCTTT
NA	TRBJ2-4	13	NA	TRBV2	CASSDNERDIQYF	TGTGCCAGCAGTGACAACGAGAGGGACATTCAGTACTTC
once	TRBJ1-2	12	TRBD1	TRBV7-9	CASNTGGQGYTF	TGTGCCAGCAATACAGGGGGTCAAGGCTACACCTTC
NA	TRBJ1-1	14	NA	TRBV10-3	CAISESPQRTEAFF	TGTGCCATCAGTGAGTCCCCCCAGCGGACTGAAGCTTTCTTT
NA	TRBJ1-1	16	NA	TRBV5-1	CASSRRAGGMNTEAFF	TGCGCCAGCAGTCGGAGGGCGGGTGGGATGAACACTGAAGCTTTCTTT
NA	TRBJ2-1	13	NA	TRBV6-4	CASSDSILNEQFF	TGTGCCAGCAGTGACTCAATACTCAATGAGCAGTTCTTC
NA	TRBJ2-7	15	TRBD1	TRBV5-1	CASSKTGGETYEQYF	TGCGCCAGCAGCAAGACAGGGGGAGAGACCTACGAGCAGTACTTC
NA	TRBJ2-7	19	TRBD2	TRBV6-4	CASSRPGTSGGRSSYEQYF	TGTGCCAGCAGCCGACCTGGGACTAGCGGGGGGCGGAGTTCCTACGAGCAGTACTTC
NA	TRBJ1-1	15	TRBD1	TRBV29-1	CSVLSQGGTITEAFF	TGCAGCGTTCTGTCGCAGGGGGGAACCATAACTGAAGCTTTCTTT
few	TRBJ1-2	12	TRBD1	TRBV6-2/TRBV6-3	CASSQGAYGYTF	TGTGCCAGCAGTCAGGGGGCCTATGGCTACACCTTC
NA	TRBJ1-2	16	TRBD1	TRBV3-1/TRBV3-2	CASSQDRTGQYYGYTF	TGTGCCAGCAGCCAAGATCGGACAGGGCAATACTATGGCTACACCTTC
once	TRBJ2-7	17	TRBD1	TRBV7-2	CASSFPSVTGNSYEQYF	TGTGCCAGCAGCTTCCCCTCAGTGACAGGGAACTCCTACGAGCAGTACTTC
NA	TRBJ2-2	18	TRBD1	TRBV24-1	CATRGTRWGQRDTGELFF	TGTGCCACCAGGGGTACGAGGTGGGGACAGCGAGACACCGGGGAGCTGTTTTTT
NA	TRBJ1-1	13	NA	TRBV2	CASHFSGYTEAFF	TGTGCCAGCCATTTTTCGGGATACACTGAAGCTTTCTTT
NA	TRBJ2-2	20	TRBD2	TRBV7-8	CASSFRRLAGGRTNLGELFF	TGTGCCAGCAGCTTTCGTAGACTAGCGGGGGGTCGGACAAACCTCGGGGAGCTGTTTTTT
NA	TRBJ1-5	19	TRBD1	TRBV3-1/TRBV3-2	CASSQRLSRGDNSNQPQHF	TGTGCCAGCAGCCAACGTCTCTCCAGGGGGGATAATAGCAATCAGCCCCAGCATTTT
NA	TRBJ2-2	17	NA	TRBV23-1	CASSLIAGRSFAGELFF	TGCGCCAGCAGTCTGATCGCAGGGCGCAGTTTTGCCGGGGAGCTGTTTTTT
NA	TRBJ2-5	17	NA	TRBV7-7	CASSPNRGTGGSETQYF	TGTGCTAGCAGCCCTAACCGGGGGACGGGTGGGTCGGAGACCCAGTACTTC
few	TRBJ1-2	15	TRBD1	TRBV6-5	CASSYSRGHVYGYTF	TGTGCCAGCAGTTACTCGAGGGGGCACGTCTATGGCTACACCTTC
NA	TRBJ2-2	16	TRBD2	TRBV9	CASSARGEGYDGELFF	TGTGCCAGCAGCGCTAGAGGGGAGGGTTATGACGGGGAGCTGTTTTTT
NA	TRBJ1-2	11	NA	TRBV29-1	CSVEAPADYTF	TGCAGCGTTGAGGCCCCGGCGGACTACACCTTC
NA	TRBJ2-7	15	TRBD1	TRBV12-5	CASGPPGGRIYEQYF	TGTGCTAGTGGTCCACCAGGGGGACGCATTTACGAGCAGTACTTC
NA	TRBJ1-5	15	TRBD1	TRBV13	CASSLRGTENQPQHF	TGTGCCAGCAGCTTAAGGGGGACAGAAAATCAGCCCCAGCATTTT
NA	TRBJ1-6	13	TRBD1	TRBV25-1	CASRGQLNSPLHF	TGTGCCAGCCGGGGACAGCTTAATTCACCCCTCCACTTT
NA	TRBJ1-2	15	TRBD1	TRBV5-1	CASSLISGGQGAVTF	TGCGCCAGCAGCTTGATTAGCGGAGGTCAGGGGGCTGTCACCTTC
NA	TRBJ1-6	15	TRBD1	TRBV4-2	CASSRVTGVNSPLHF	TGTGCCAGCAGCCGGGTGACAGGGGTTAATTCACCCCTCCACTTT
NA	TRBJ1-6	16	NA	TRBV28	CASQNRERVFHSPLHF	TGTGCCAGTCAAAACCGGGAGAGGGTGTTTCATTCACCCCTCCACTTT
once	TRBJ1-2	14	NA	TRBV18	CASSPNRDAYGYTF	TGTGCCAGCTCACCAAACAGGGACGCCTATGGCTACACCTTC
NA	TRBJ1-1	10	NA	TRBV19	CASSAREAFF	TGTGCCAGTAGTGCCAGAGAAGCTTTCTTT
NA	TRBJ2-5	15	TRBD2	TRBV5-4	CASSTGTSGAQTQYF	TGTGCCAGCAGCACCGGGACTAGCGGCGCGCAGACCCAGTACTTC
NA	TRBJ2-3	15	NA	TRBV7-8	CASSLTERGTDTQYF	TGTGCCAGCAGCTTAACTGAGAGGGGGACAGATACGCAGTATTTT
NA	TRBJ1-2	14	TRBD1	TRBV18	CASSPGQDPYGYTF	TGTGCCAGCTCACCCGGACAGGATCCCTATGGCTACACCTTC
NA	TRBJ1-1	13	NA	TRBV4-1	CASRPAGSAEAFF	TGCGCCAGCAGACCAGCAGGGTCCGCTGAAGCTTTCTTT
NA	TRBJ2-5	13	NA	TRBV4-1	CASSQWQQETQYF	TGCGCCAGCAGCCAGTGGCAGCAAGAGACCCAGTACTTC
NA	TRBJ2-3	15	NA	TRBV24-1	CATGSSYILPDTQYF	TGTGCCACCGGGAGTAGTTACATCCTCCCAGATACGCAGTATTTT
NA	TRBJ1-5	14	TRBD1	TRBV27	CASSLYQGAQPQHF	TGTGCCAGCAGTTTATACCAGGGGGCTCAGCCCCAGCATTTT
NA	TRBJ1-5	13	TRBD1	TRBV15	CATSGQGDQPQHF	TGTGCCACCAGCGGACAGGGAGACCAGCCCCAGCATTTT
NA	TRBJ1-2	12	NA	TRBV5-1	CASSTGGYGYTF	TGCGCCAGCAGCACCGGAGGCTACGGCTACACCTTC